The 28 T cell receptor beta chains below come from one sample, sequenced in a study of T cell repertoires in cytomegalovirus infection. TCRdb redid the calling of the reads with MiXCR, one entry per CDR3 protein. The table has roughly 90,000 distinct CDR3 sequences, under 30% seen once; the top ten hold 50%. No antigens are known for them. The specimen comprised CD8+ T cells from cultured PBMCs, sampled from culture after CMV antigen stimulation. These receptors were collected from a human donor in good health (CMV status not recorded). Some clones in this sample may be carry-over from other donors' samples.

This clonotype has ten or more counts. The CDR3 bases are TGTGCCAGCAGCTCAGGCCCCAGGGTGGTGGAGCAGTACTTC. It specifies CASSSGPRVVEQYF. The chain joins TRBV7-2 to TRBJ2-7, with D perhaps matching TRBD1 (5 bases). V was pared by 4 bases and J by 7 bases, with 17 bases between. Per germline, CDR1 SGHTA and CDR2 FQGNSA. This CDR3 has 14 amino acids.

The rearrangement joins TRBV9 to TRBJ2-1, with 8 bases matching TRBD2. CDR1 and CDR2 from the germline V gene are SGDLS and YYNGEE. This CDR3 contains 17 residues. The trim removed 4 bases at V and 4 bases at J, leaving 13 bases unmatched. CDR3 in amino acids: CASSSGGGGSSYNEQFF. DNA of the CDR3: TGTGCCAGCAGCTCCGGGGGGGGGGGCTCTTCTTACAATGAGCAGTTCTTC. The full variable domain, its missing parts supplied by reference TRBV9 and TRBJ2-1, is DSGVTQTPKHLITATGQRVTLRCSPRSGDLSVYWYQQSLDQGLQFLIQYYNGEERAKGNILERFSAQQFPDLHSELNLSSLELGDSALYFCASSSGGGGSSYNEQFFGPGTRLTVL.

This clonotype occurred a few times. V usage is TRBV28 and J usage is TRBJ1-4; no firm D call. The CDR3 has 15 amino acids. Germline V CDR1 and CDR2: MDHEN, SYDVKM. Trimming cost V 5 bases and J 2 bases, with 12 bases left between them. CDR3 amino acids: CASSGIGGTNEKLFF. Written as DNA, the CDR3 is TGTGCCAGCAGTGGTATCGGTGGTACTAATGAAAAACTGTTTTTT.

This clonotype has at least ten counts. This chain joins TRBV5-6 and TRBJ2-7; possible D gene TRBD1, 5 bases. Germline V gene lookup returns CDR1 SGHDT and CDR2 YYEEEE. Trimming took off 6 bases at V and 2 bases at J, with 12 bases between the two ends. The length of the CDR3 is 13 residues. DNA of the CDR3: TGTGCCAGCAAAGCAGCAGGGACCTACGAGCAGTACTTC. This codes for CASKAAGTYEQYF. The full variable domain, its missing parts supplied by reference TRBV5-6 and TRBJ2-7, is DAGVTQSPTHLIKTRGQQVTLRCSPKSGHDTVSWYQQALGQGPQFIFQYYEEEERQRGNFPDRFSGHQFPNYSSELNVNALLLGDSALYLCASKAAGTYEQYFGPGTRLTVT.

The table lists this clonotype with a count of one. A much larger clone sits a single nucleotide away, making a read error possible. The CDR3: CASSDRDRNTDAFF. The CDR3 DNA is TGTGCCAGCTCCGACAGGGATCGGAACACTGACGCTTTCTTT. The chain recombines TRBV2 with TRBJ1-1; 7 bases are shared with TRBD1. The CDR3 is 14 residues long. Germline lookup yields CDR1 SNHLY and CDR2 FYNNEI.

This chain links TRBV24-1 with TRBJ2-1; possible D gene TRBD1, 6 bases. The V end was cut by 5 bases, the J end by 7 bases, with 17 bases between. The CDR3 is made up of 15 amino acids. Germline CDR1 is KGHDR and CDR2 is SFDVKD. CDR3 nucleotide sequence: TGTGCCACCAGTGCCTTTGAGAGGGGGTTTAATGAGCAGTTCTTC. This sequence encodes CATSAFERGFNEQFF.

This clonotype was seen many times. The V and J genes are TRBV20-1 and TRBJ2-1; 9 bases are shared with TRBD2. The junction had 9 bases not matched to a gene; V was cut back by 0 bases and J by 0 bases. There are 18 residues in the CDR3. CDR1 DFQATT and CDR2 SNEGSKA come from the germline V gene (reference sequence). CDR3 sequence (DNA): TGCAGTGCTAGAGATACCAGCGGGGGGACCGCCTCCTACAATGAGCAGTTCTTC. Protein sequence: CSARDTSGGTASYNEQFF.

The J gene is TRBJ2-7, the V gene TRBV5-6; 9 positions match TRBD1. Trimming at V came to 4 bases and at J to 2 bases, leaving 7 bases not matched to a gene. This CDR3 is 15 amino acids long. The germline gives CDR1 SGHDT, CDR2 YYEEEE. The CDR3 DNA reads as TGTGCCAGCAGCGCCTCGGGACAGGGAGCCTACGAGCAGTACTTC. It specifies CASSASGQGAYEQYF.

The chain has TRBV19 and TRBJ2-7, with D perhaps matching TRBD1 (6 bases). The CDR3 has 14 amino acids. V lost 1 base and J lost 0, with 7 bases in between. Germline assignment: CDR1 LNHDA and CDR2 SQIVND (reference sequence). CDR3 nucleotides: TGTGCCAGTAGTATAGCGGACAGCTCCTACGAGCAGTACTTC. Encoded protein: CASSIADSSYEQYF.

The sample holds a few counts of this clonotype. The J gene is TRBJ2-1, the V gene TRBV12-3 or TRBV12-4; 9 bases line up with TRBD2. CDR3 length: 16 amino acids. V trimming: 7 bases; J trimming: 4 bases; junction bases outside the gene matches: 11. The CDR3 region is CASKYSGSKGYNEQFF. DNA for the CDR3: TGTGCCAGCAAGTATAGCGGGAGCAAGGGGTACAATGAGCAGTTCTTC.

J is TRBJ2-7 and V is TRBV6-2 or TRBV6-3, with D perhaps matching TRBD1 (6 bases). This CDR3 contains 12 residues. Per the germline V gene, CDR1 is MNHEY and CDR2 is SVGEGT. Trimming cost V 7 bases and J 3 bases, with 10 bases left between them. The CDR3 here is CASKLQGYEQYF. The CDR3 DNA is TGTGCCAGCAAACTACAGGGCTACGAGCAGTACTTC.

This clonotype was seen only a few times. The chain couples TRBV6-1 to TRBJ2-7; D uncertain. The CDR3 loop spans 14 amino acids. Trimming took 6 bases from V and 3 from J, leaving 15 bases between them. Germline loops: CDR1 MNHNS, CDR2 SASEGT. The CDR3 region has the DNA TGTGCCAGCAGCACCGGGCCCTCGAGCTACGAGCAGTACTTC. Its protein product is CASSTGPSSYEQYF.

The chain is built from TRBV9 and TRBJ2-7; 8 positions agree with TRBD2. In germline, CDR1 is SGDLS, CDR2 YYNGEE. J gave up 6 bases and V 0 bases, and 11 bases lay outside the gene matches. The CDR3 runs 16 residues. The chain's CDR3 is CASSVGSMSGSSEQYF. In DNA form, the CDR3 reads TGTGCCAGCAGCGTAGGGTCGATGAGCGGGAGTTCCGAGCAGTACTTC.

J is TRBJ2-5 and V is TRBV6-1, with D perhaps TRBD1 or TRBD2 (7 bases each). V shed 7 bases and J shed 1 base, with 19 bases lying between them. Germline V lookup: CDR1 MNHNS, CDR2 SASEGT. This CDR3 contains 16 residues. The DNA of the CDR3 is TGTGCCAGCACCCAGGGGGAGCGGGGACTCCAAGAGACCCAGTACTTC. It translates to CASTQGERGLQETQYF.

For this clonotype: A much larger clone is a single base away; this may be a read error. The rearrangement joins TRBV7-3 to TRBJ2-5; weak D call: TRBD2 (7 bases). The length of the CDR3 is 15 residues. The germline gives CDR1 SGHTA, CDR2 FQGTGA. V gave up 5 bases and J gave up 4 bases, with 17 bases separating them. DNA of the CDR3: TGTGCCAGCAGCAGGGGGGGACTAACGGGAGAGACCCAGTACTTC. It codes for CASSRGGLTGETQYF.

This clonotype was found a few times. The chain employs TRBV27 and TRBJ2-1, with D possibly being TRBD1 or TRBD2 (5 bases each). Trimming took off 0 bases at V and 10 bases at J, with 16 bases between the two ends. Germline-derived CDR1 and CDR2 are MNHEY and SMNVEV (reference sequence). The CDR3 runs 15 residues. CDR3 DNA sequence: TGTGCCAGCAGTTTATCTCCGGGACCCTTAGGAGAGCAGTTCTTC. Translation gives CASSLSPGPLGEQFF.

This clonotype came up a few times. The chain couples TRBV18 to TRBJ2-3; either TRBD1 or TRBD2 may fit D (5 bases each). Germline loops: CDR1 KGHSH, CDR2 LQKENI. The CDR3 covers 15 residues. Trimming stripped 3 bases from V and 2 bases from J, with 12 bases between. The CDR3 DNA reads TGTGCCAGCTCACCGGGGGTTTCCACCACAGATACGCAGTATTTT. This encodes CASSPGVSTTDTQYF.

V usage is TRBV7-6 and J usage is TRBJ2-5; TRBD2 agrees at 15 bases. The CDR3 length is 22 residues. The V gene's germline CDR1 is SGHVS and CDR2 FNYEAQ. V lost 0 bases and J lost 1; bases outside the gene matches: 15. The CDR3 is CASSLAYPGTSGGWIPQETQYF. CDR3 coding DNA: TGTGCCAGCAGCTTAGCGTACCCCGGGACTAGCGGGGGGTGGATCCCCCAAGAGACCCAGTACTTC.

In its sample, this clonotype was seen a few times. V and J are TRBV5-1 and TRBJ1-1, with D unclear. Deletions cut 3 bases from V and 1 base from J, with 10 bases between. Per germline, CDR1 SGHRS and CDR2 YFSETQ. CDR3 size: 14 residues. CDR3 loop: CASSSSISNTEAFF. CDR3 in DNA: TGCGCCAGCAGCTCGAGTATCTCGAACACTGAAGCTTTCTTT.

This clonotype has a count of ten or more. The rearrangement links TRBV11-3 to TRBJ2-1; weak D call: TRBD2 (5 bases). CDR1 and CDR2 (germline): SGHNT, YENEEA. Trimming shortened V by 4 bases and J by 0 bases, and 10 bases separated the two germline ends. The CDR3 runs to 15 residues. The CDR3 DNA is TGTGCCAGCAGCTCTAGTCGGGACTCCTACAATGAGCAGTTCTTC. Translation gives CASSSSRDSYNEQFF.

This clonotype was recorded a few times. The CDR3, as DNA: TGTGCCAGCAGTTATTATAGCGGGAGAGTGTACTTC. Translation gives CASSYYSGRVYF. The chain combines TRBV6-6 with TRBJ2-5; 9 bases line up with TRBD2. Germline V gene lookup returns CDR1 MNHNY and CDR2 SVGAGI (reference sequence). The CDR3 contains 12 residues. Trimming at V came to 3 bases and at J to 13 bases, leaving 6 bases not matched to a gene.

V usage is TRBV10-2 and J usage is TRBJ2-7; D perhaps matches TRBD1 (5 bases). The CDR3 has 14 amino acids. Trimming took off 2 bases at V and 5 bases at J, with 13 bases between the two ends. Germline CDR1 is WSHSY and CDR2 is SAAADI. The CDR3 here is CASSEDSVLDEQYF. The CDR3 nucleotides are TGCGCCAGCAGTGAGGACAGTGTCCTAGACGAGCAGTACTTC.

This clonotype came up a few times. V is TRBV5-6 and J is TRBJ2-1, with 11 nucleotides matching TRBD1. Germline V gene sequence: CDR1 SGHDT, CDR2 YYEEEE. The CDR3 length is 15 residues. The trim removed 4 bases at V and 7 bases at J, leaving 7 bases unmatched. CDR3 coding DNA: TGTGCCAGCAGCCCGGGACAGGGGGGACGAAATGAGCAGTTCTTC. Amino acid sequence: CASSPGQGGRNEQFF. Based on the CDR3 plus reference TRBV5-6 and TRBJ2-1, the full variable domain is DAGVTQSPTHLIKTRGQQVTLRCSPKSGHDTVSWYQQALGQGPQFIFQYYEEEERQRGNFPDRFSGHQFPNYSSELNVNALLLGDSALYLCASSPGQGGRNEQFFGPGTRLTVL.

The sample holds a few counts of this clonotype. This chain joins TRBV30 and TRBJ1-2; D ambiguous. The CDR3 is 13 amino acids. Germline lookup yields CDR1 GTSNPN and CDR2 SVGIG (reference sequence). Trimming took off 0 bases at V and 4 bases at J, with 9 bases between the two ends. CDR3 loop: CAWSVLGVYGYTF. The CDR3 DNA reads TGTGCCTGGAGTGTACTCGGGGTCTATGGCTACACCTTC.

The chain recombines TRBV14 with TRBJ2-7; 8 bases line up with TRBD1. Losses at the gene ends were 3 bases for V and 0 bases for J; bases not matched to a gene: 1. Germline CDR1 reads SGHDN; CDR2 reads FVKESK. The CDR3 is made up of 14 amino acids. The CDR3 reads CASSQGQVSYEQYF. In DNA form, the CDR3 reads TGTGCCAGCAGCCAGGGACAGGTCTCCTACGAGCAGTACTTC.

The chain uses TRBV13 and TRBJ2-1; TRBD2 matches at 13 bases. Trimming at V came to 2 bases and at J to 4 bases, leaving 8 bases not matched to a gene. Germline V gene sequence: CDR1 PRHDT, CDR2 FYEKMQ (reference sequence). CDR3 length equals 18 residues. CDR3 protein: CASSLFTSGRAGYNEQFF. The CDR3 DNA reads TGTGCCAGCAGCTTATTTACTAGCGGGAGGGCCGGTTACAATGAGCAGTTCTTC.

This chain links TRBV28 with TRBJ2-7; 7 bases are a match to TRBD1. The trim removed 3 bases at V and 2 bases at J, leaving 4 bases unmatched. The CDR3 loop spans 14 amino acids. Germline CDR1 is MDHEN and CDR2 is SYDVKM. CDR3 sequence (DNA): TGTGCCAGCAGTTTTAGCCAGGGGGCCTACGAGCAGTACTTC. Its protein is CASSFSQGAYEQYF.

This clonotype was seen only a few times. The rearrangement joins TRBV20-1 to TRBJ2-1; 15 bases line up with TRBD2. This CDR3 comprises 16 residues. CDR1 is DFQATT and CDR2 is SNEGSKA in the germline V gene (reference sequence). Trimming removed 5 bases from V and 8 bases from J; junction bases left unmatched: 10. CDR3 sequence reads: CSAPGTSGRPGHEQFF. CDR3 in DNA: TGCAGTGCTCCCGGGACTAGCGGGAGGCCCGGGCATGAGCAGTTCTTC.